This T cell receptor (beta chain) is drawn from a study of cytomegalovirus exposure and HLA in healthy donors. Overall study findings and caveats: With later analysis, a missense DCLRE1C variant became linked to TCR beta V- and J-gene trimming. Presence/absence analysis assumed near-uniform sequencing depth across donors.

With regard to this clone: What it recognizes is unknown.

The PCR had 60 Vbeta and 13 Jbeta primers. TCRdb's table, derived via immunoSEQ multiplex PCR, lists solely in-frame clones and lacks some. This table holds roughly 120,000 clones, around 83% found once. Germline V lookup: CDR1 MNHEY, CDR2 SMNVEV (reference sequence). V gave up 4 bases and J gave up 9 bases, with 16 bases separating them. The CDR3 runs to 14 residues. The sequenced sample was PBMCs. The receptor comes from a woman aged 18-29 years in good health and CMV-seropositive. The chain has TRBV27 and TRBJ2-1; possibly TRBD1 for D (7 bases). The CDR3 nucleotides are TGTGCCAGCAGTTATACAGGGGAGGCGGGTGAGCAGTTCTTC. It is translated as CASSYTGEAGEQFF.